The rows below give T cell receptor beta chains drawn from one sample of a study of memory CD4+ T cells and cytomegalovirus serostatus. Only in-frame clones appear in the TCRdb table, and some are missing; sequencing was by immunoSEQ multiplex PCR. The sample carries fewer than 50,000 clones, over 65% recorded once. The sequencing sample was made of memory CD4+ T cells from blood. These receptors were collected from an adult in good health and CMV-seronegative. Both conserved end residues are part of each CDR3. Each record gives: clone size, J gene, D gene, V gene, CDR3 DNA, CDR3 protein. D genes are given only for firm matches. Only some rows state a clone size, as once, few, many or a class for expanded clones.

few,TRBJ2-7,TRBD1,TRBV28,TGTGCCAGCAGTTGGACAGGGCTGGGGGAGCAGTACTTC,CASSWTGLGEQYF
-,TRBJ2-7,-,TRBV5-1,TGCGCCAGCAGCCCGGGAAGGAGCCGGGACGGGCAGTACTTC,CASSPGRSRDGQYF
medium-sized,TRBJ2-5,-,TRBV19,TGTGCCTCCTCCCCGTGGGTCTCGAGAGAGACCCAGTACTTC,CASSPWVSRETQYF
-,TRBJ2-2,-,TRBV7-6,TGTGCCAGCAGCTCCGCGGTATTGACTTACACCGGGGAGCTGTTTTTT,CASSSAVLTYTGELFF
-,TRBJ1-1,-,TRBV4-1,TGCGCCAGCAGCCAAGTAAGCCCGCTCGGGCATGAAGCTTTCTTT,CASSQVSPLGHEAFF
-,TRBJ1-2,-,TRBV2,TGTGCCAGCACCCCGGAGGACTATGGCTACACCTTC,CASTPEDYGYTF
few,TRBJ2-6,TRBD1,TRBV5-6,TGTGCCAGCAGCTGGGGGTACAGGGGGACGGGTTCCAACGTCCTGACTTTC,CASSWGYRGTGSNVLTF
-,TRBJ1-2,-,TRBV20-1,TGCAGTGCCCTCGGAGAGGGTGGCTACACCTTC,CSALGEGGYTF
-,TRBJ2-1,-,TRBV2,TGTGCCAGCAAGCCCGGGTTCCTGGGTAGGAATAATGAGCAGTTCTTC,CASKPGFLGRNNEQFF
once,TRBJ2-5,TRBD2,TRBV9,TGTGCCAGCAGCCCCGACGCGGGACTAGCGGGAGGGTTGGAGACCCAGTACTTC,CASSPDAGLAGGLETQYF
-,TRBJ1-2,-,TRBV7-2,TGTGCCAGCAGCTTATCGACGGAGTACTATGGCTACACCTTC,CASSLSTEYYGYTF
many,TRBJ1-1,-,TRBV28,TGTGCCAGCACCTCCAGCACTGAAGCTTTCTTT,CASTSSTEAFF
-,TRBJ2-2,-,TRBV25-1,TGTGCCAGCAGTCGCACAGCGAACACCGGGGAGCTGTTTTTT,CASSRTANTGELFF
-,TRBJ2-1,TRBD2,TRBV14,TGTGCCAGCAGCCTGAGACTAGCGGGAGGCCCCTACAATGAGCAGTTCTTC,CASSLRLAGGPYNEQFF
-,TRBJ2-1,-,TRBV6-1,TGTGCCAGTCTGCCTCCTTTTGGCAATGAGCAGTTCTTC,CASLPPFGNEQFF
-,TRBJ1-1,-,TRBV7-2,TGTGCCAGCAGCTTTTACCACCCGAACACTGAAGCTTTCTTT,CASSFYHPNTEAFF
-,TRBJ1-1,-,TRBV28,TGTGCCAGCAGTTTCGGGGGCTACGCAAGTTCTGACACTGAAGCTTTCTTT,CASSFGGYASSDTEAFF
-,TRBJ1-5,-,TRBV4-3,TGCGCCAGCAGCCCCTCACCACACAGGGATCAGCCCCAGCATTTT,CASSPSPHRDQPQHF
few,TRBJ2-1,TRBD1,TRBV18,TGTGCCAGCTCACCCTCGGGACAGATCAATGAGCAGTTCTTC,CASSPSGQINEQFF
-,TRBJ1-2,-,TRBV30,TGTGCCTGGAGTGTAATTCAGGGCGAGGGGCTCTATGGCTACACCTTC,CAWSVIQGEGLYGYTF
-,TRBJ2-3,TRBD2,TRBV7-8,TGTGCCAGCAGCTTAGCGATCTCGCGGGAGACAGATACGCAGTATTTT,CASSLAISRETDTQYF
-,TRBJ1-2,-,TRBV28,TGTGCCGCGGTCGGGGACTGGGGCTACACCTTC,CAAVGDWGYTF
-,TRBJ2-7,TRBD1,TRBV11-2,TGTGCCAGCAGCTCCGGGACAGACCCCTCCTACGAGCAGTACTTC,CASSSGTDPSYEQYF
-,TRBJ2-5,-,TRBV30,TGTGCCTGGAGTATCAAGACATCTACGAGGACCCAGTACTTC,CAWSIKTSTRTQYF
-,TRBJ2-3,-,TRBV4-3,TGCGCCAGCAGCCAAGATATTTCCGGTGCGCAGTATTTT,CASSQDISGAQYF
once,TRBJ1-2,-,TRBV5-5,TGTGCCAGCAGCTTTGGACCGATGAACTATGGCTACACCTTC,CASSFGPMNYGYTF
-,TRBJ1-4,TRBD1,TRBV4-3,TGCGCCAGCAGCCAAGAAACCACAGGGGACGAAAAACTGTTTTTT,CASSQETTGDEKLFF
-,TRBJ2-2,-,TRBV7-2,TGTGCCAGCAGCTTAATCCCGGGCCTTCAAGGTCCCGGGGAGCTGTTTTTT,CASSLIPGLQGPGELFF
-,TRBJ2-7,-,TRBV7-2,TGTGCCAGCAGCTTATGGAAAGGGGGGAGCGAGCAGTACTTC,CASSLWKGGSEQYF
-,TRBJ2-7,TRBD2,TRBV7-2,TGTGCCAGCAGCTTATCCAGCGGGAGGTACGAGCAGTACTTC,CASSLSSGRYEQYF
-,TRBJ2-5,-,TRBV30,TGTGCCTGGAGTGTTGGCGGCCAAGAGACCCAGTACTTC,CAWSVGGQETQYF
-,TRBJ1-2,TRBD1,TRBV7-2,TGTGCCAGCAGCTTAGGACAGGGGTATGGCTACACCTTC,CASSLGQGYGYTF
-,TRBJ2-7,-,TRBV6-1,TGTGCCACCCCGACCACTCCCGGGGGCGAGCAGTACTTC,CATPTTPGGEQYF
-,TRBJ1-2,TRBD1,TRBV5-5,TGTGCCAGCAGCTCCAACAGGGGGCTTGGCTATGGCTACACCTTC,CASSSNRGLGYGYTF
medium-sized,TRBJ1-1,-,TRBV15,TGTGCCACCAGGCCCCAGCGAGCTTTCTTT,CATRPQRAFF
-,TRBJ1-3,-,TRBV10-3,TGTGCCATCAGTGGAAGCTCTGGAAACACCATATATTTT,CAISGSSGNTIYF
few,TRBJ1-3,-,TRBV7-2,TGTGCCAGCAGCTCGCAGGGGACGTTCTCTGGAAACACCATATATTTT,CASSSQGTFSGNTIYF
once,TRBJ2-1,TRBD2,TRBV9,TGTGCCAGCAGCGGTCGAAGCTTAGCGGGAGGCTACAATGAGCAGTTCTTC,CASSGRSLAGGYNEQFF
-,TRBJ2-3,-,TRBV6-1,TGTGCCAGCCGTGGGCTAGAGTTAGGGCTAGATACGCAGTATTTT,CASRGLELGLDTQYF
-,TRBJ2-6,-,TRBV6-5,TGTGCCAGCTCCAGGGCCTCTGGGGCCAACGTCCTGACTTTC,CASSRASGANVLTF
-,TRBJ2-3,-,TRBV7-2,TGTGCCAGCAGTCGTAGTAGGATCAGCGCAGATACGCAGTATTTT,CASSRSRISADTQYF
few,TRBJ2-2,TRBD2,TRBV7-2,TGTGCCAGCAGCTTAGATGGGAGGGGCACCGGGGAGCTGTTTTTT,CASSLDGRGTGELFF
once,TRBJ1-2,-,TRBV12-1,TGTGCCAGCAGCTTTGCGCTTCTTGGACAGGTGATCTATGGCTACACCTTC,CASSFALLGQVIYGYTF
few,TRBJ1-5,-,TRBV5-6,TGTGCCAGCAGCTTGTTGCTGGGGGACAATCAGCCCCAGCATTTT,CASSLLLGDNQPQHF
-,TRBJ2-7,TRBD1,TRBV6-5,TGTGCCAGCAGTTACGACCCGGGACAGGGGTACGAGCAGTACTTC,CASSYDPGQGYEQYF
medium-sized,TRBJ2-3,TRBD2,TRBV30,TGTGCCTGGAGTGTACGGGGGGTGATCACAGATACGCAGTATTTT,CAWSVRGVITDTQYF
-,TRBJ1-2,TRBD1,TRBV5-4,TGTGCCAGCAGCCCGGACAGGAACTATGGCTACACCTTC,CASSPDRNYGYTF
-,TRBJ2-3,TRBD1,TRBV30,TGTGCCTGGAGTGCCCAGACAGGGGATACGCAGTATTTT,CAWSAQTGDTQYF
few,TRBJ2-1,-,TRBV5-1,TGCGCCAGCAGCAAATCCTACAGGGAGGGTGACAATGAGCAGTTCTTC,CASSKSYREGDNEQFF
-,TRBJ1-2,-,TRBV10-3,TGTGCCATCACCCCGGGGAGGGGTTTGGGTGGCTACACCTTC,CAITPGRGLGGYTF
-,TRBJ2-5,-,TRBV10-3,TGTGCCATCAGTGCGGGGGCAGGCGGCGGGGTGGAGACCCAGTACTTC,CAISAGAGGGVETQYF
-,TRBJ1-1,-,TRBV18,TGTGCCAGCTCAACGGCGGGGGGCTGGGACACTGAAGCTTTCTTT,CASSTAGGWDTEAFF
few,TRBJ2-7,-,TRBV15,TGTGCCACCAGCAGAGCGACAGTCCAAGGCGAGCAGTACTTC,CATSRATVQGEQYF
-,TRBJ2-3,TRBD2,TRBV7-2,TGTGCCAGCAGCCCCGAGGCGACTAGCGGCACAGATACGCAGTATTTT,CASSPEATSGTDTQYF
-,TRBJ2-3,-,TRBV19,TGTGCCAGTGGGCCAAGCACAGATACGCAGTATTTT,CASGPSTDTQYF